This T cell receptor (beta chain) was identified in a study of cytomegalovirus exposure and HLA in healthy donors. Study context: From HLA-typed donors, an early data release held tens of millions of unique TCRs. Study-wide findings and caveats: The authors later linked a missense DCLRE1C variant to TCR beta V- and J-gene trimming. Roughly uniform sequencing depth across donors was assumed, possibly incorrectly. A later analysis reported that several of the most significant clusters appeared to be linked to common viral pathogens, among them Epstein-Barr virus.

With 3 bases removed from V and 6 bases from J, the gap between germline ends came to 15 bases. Germline V lookup: CDR1 GTSNPN, CDR2 SVGIG (reference sequence). CDR3 length: 14 residues. As concerns this clone: The antigen is undetermined.

In the PCR, 60 Vbeta and 13 Jbeta primers were used. The assay was immunoSEQ multiplex PCR, and TCRdb's table has in-frame clones only and misses some. The repertoire holds around 110,000 clones, with around three fifths as singletons. This chain links TRBV30 with TRBJ2-1; D possibly corresponds to TRBD2 (5 bases). This receptor was obtained from a woman in her thirties or forties in good health and CMV-seropositive. Sequenced input: PBMCs. CDR3 in amino acids: CAWSRGSEGNEQFF. The CDR3 coding sequence is TGTGCCTGGAGCCGAGGTTCTGAGGGCAATGAGCAGTTCTTC.